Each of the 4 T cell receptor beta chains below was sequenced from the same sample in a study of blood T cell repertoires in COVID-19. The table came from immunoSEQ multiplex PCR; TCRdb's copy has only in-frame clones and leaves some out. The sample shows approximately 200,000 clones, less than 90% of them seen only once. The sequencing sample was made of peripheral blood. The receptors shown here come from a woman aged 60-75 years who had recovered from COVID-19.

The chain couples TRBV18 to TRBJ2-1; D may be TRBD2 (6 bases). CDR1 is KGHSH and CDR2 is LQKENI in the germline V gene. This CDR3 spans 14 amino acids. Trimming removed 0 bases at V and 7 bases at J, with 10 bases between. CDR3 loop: CASSPPGGLNEQFF. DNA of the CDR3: TGTGCCAGCTCACCACCCGGGGGTCTGAATGAGCAGTTCTTC.

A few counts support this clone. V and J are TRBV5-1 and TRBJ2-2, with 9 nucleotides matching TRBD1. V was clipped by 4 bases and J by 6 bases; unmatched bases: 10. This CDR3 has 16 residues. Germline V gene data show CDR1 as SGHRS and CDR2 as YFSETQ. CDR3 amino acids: CASSDHRTGVSGELFF. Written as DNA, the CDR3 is TGCGCCAGCAGCGACCATCGGACAGGGGTTTCCGGGGAGCTGTTTTTT.

The CDR3 spells CASSSPGQGWPGELFF. The CDR3 bases are TGTGCCAGCAGCTCCCCAGGCCAGGGGTGGCCCGGGGAGCTGTTTTTT. This chain uses TRBV21-1 with TRBJ2-2; the table's D call, TRBD1, has no DNA check behind it. TRBV21-1 is a documented pseudogene. The CDR3 extends over 16 amino acids.

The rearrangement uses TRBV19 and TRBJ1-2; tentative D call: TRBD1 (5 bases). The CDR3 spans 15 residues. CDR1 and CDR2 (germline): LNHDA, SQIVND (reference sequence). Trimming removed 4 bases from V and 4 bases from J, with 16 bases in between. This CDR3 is CASSTAGRRGYGYTF. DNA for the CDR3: TGTGCCAGTAGTACAGCAGGGAGGCGAGGCTATGGCTACACCTTC.